This T cell receptor beta chain was documented in a study of T cell changes during pregnancy in multiple sclerosis. Clones were read by immunoSEQ multiplex PCR, and TCRdb kept only the in-frame ones, dropping some. The sample includes some 94,000 clones, around 90% of them seen just once. In its sample, this clone was seen once. V lost 4 bases and J lost 3, with 6 bases in between. From germline, CDR1 is DFQATT and CDR2 SNEGSKA (reference sequence). The length of the CDR3 is 11 residues. This TCR was sampled from a female donor in good health, enrolled as a control in a pregnancy study. The chain employs TRBV20-1 and TRBJ2-5, with a tentative D call TRBD2 (5 bases). This specimen consisted of peripheral blood, obtained in the first trimester of pregnancy. In DNA form, the CDR3 reads TGCAGTGCTACGGGAAAAGAGACCCAGTACTTC. Its translation is CSATGKETQYF.